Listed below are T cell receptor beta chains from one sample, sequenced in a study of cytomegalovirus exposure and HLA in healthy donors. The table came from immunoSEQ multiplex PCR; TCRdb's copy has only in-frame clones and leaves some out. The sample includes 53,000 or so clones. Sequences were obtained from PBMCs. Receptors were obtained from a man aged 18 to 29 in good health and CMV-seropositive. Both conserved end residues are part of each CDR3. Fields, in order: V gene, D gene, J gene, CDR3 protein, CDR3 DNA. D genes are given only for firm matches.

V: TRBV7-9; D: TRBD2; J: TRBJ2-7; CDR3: CASSFGGRAWDEQYF; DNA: TGTGCCAGCAGCTTTGGCGGGAGGGCCTGGGACGAGCAGTACTTC
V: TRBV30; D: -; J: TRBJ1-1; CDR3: CAWCWGHTEAFF; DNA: TGTGCCTGGTGTTGGGGGCACACTGAAGCTTTCTTT
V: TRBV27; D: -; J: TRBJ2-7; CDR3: CASSLSDRDEQYF; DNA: TGTGCCAGCAGTTTATCAGACAGAGACGAGCAGTACTTC
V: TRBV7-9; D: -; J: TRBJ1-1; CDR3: CASSLGARNTEAFF; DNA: TGTGCCAGCAGCTTAGGGGCGAGGAACACTGAAGCTTTCTTT
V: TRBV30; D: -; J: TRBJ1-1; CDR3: CAWSPGYDTEAFF; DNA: TGTGCCTGGAGTCCCGGGTACGACACTGAAGCTTTCTTT
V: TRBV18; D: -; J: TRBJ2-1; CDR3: CASSWTTNAHEQFF; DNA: TGTGCCAGCTCATGGACAACTAACGCCCATGAGCAGTTCTTC
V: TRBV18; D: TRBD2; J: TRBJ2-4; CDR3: CASSPTSGTNIQYF; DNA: TGTGCCAGCTCCCCGACTAGCGGGACGAACATTCAGTACTTC
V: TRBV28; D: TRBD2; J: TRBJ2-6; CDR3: CASRLAGSGANVLTF; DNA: TGTGCCAGCAGACTAGCGGGATCTGGGGCCAACGTCCTGACTTTC
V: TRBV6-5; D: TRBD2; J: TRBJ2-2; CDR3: CASSYVAGGPGGELFF; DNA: TGTGCCAGCAGTTACGTGGCGGGAGGGCCCGGCGGGGAGCTGTTTTTT
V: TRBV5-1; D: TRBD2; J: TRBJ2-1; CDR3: CASSLFGGGESYNEQFF; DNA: TGCGCCAGCAGCCTCTTCGGGGGAGGGGAGTCCTACAATGAGCAGTTCTTC
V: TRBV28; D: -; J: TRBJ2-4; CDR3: CASSSLIWGETQNIQYF; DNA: TGTGCCAGCAGTTCCCTAATCTGGGGGGAGACTCAAAACATTCAGTACTTC
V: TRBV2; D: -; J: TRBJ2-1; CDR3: CASLTEGTSINEQFF; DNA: TGTGCCAGCCTAACGGAAGGGACTTCAATAAATGAGCAGTTCTTC
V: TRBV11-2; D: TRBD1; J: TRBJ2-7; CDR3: CASSPDRGYEQYF; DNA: TGTGCCAGCAGCCCGGACAGGGGCTACGAGCAGTACTTC
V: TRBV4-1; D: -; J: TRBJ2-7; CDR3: CASSPGTPNEQYF; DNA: TGCGCCAGCAGCCCCGGGACTCCAAACGAGCAGTACTTC
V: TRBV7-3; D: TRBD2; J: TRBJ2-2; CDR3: CASSLMRREEAAGELFF; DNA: TGTGCCAGCAGCCTCATGAGGCGGGAGGAAGCCGCCGGGGAGCTGTTTTTT
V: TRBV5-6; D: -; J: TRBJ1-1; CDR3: CASSQGRTEAFF; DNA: TGTGCCAGCAGCCAGGGTCGAACTGAAGCTTTCTTT
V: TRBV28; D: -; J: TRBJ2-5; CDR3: CASELQGETQYF; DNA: TGTGCCAGCGAACTCCAGGGGGAGACCCAGTACTTC
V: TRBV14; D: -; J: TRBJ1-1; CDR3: CASSGQSGVGTEAFF; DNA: TGTGCCAGCAGCGGGCAGTCAGGGGTGGGCACTGAAGCTTTCTTT
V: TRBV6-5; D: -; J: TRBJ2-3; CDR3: CASSSNSGPGTDTQYF; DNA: TGTGCCAGCAGTTCTAATAGCGGCCCTGGCACAGATACGCAGTATTTT
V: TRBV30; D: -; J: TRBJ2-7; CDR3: CAWSPASDRHEQYF; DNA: TGTGCCTGGAGCCCTGCGAGTGATCGCCACGAGCAGTACTTC
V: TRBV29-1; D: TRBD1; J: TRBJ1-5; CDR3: CSVGQGKEPQHF; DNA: TGCAGCGTTGGACAGGGGAAGGAGCCCCAGCATTTT
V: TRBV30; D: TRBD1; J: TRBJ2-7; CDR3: CAWTAGGAHEQYF; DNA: TGTGCCTGGACCGCAGGGGGCGCTCACGAGCAGTACTTC
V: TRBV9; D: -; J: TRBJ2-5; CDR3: CASSVAEGGETQYF; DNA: TGTGCCAGCAGCGTAGCTGAGGGAGGTGAGACCCAGTACTTC
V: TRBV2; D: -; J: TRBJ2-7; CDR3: CASRRGTDEQYF; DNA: TGTGCCAGCCGACGCGGGACGGACGAGCAGTACTTC